This section outlines one T cell receptor (beta chain) sequence together with its context. The entry originates in a study of control samples from healthy donors and cancer patients. Repertoires were generated with immunoSEQ multiplex PCR, while TCRdb's copy carries only in-frame clones and drops some. Of tens of thousands of clones listed, approximately 85% are singletons. This CDR3 is 14 amino acids long. Germline V gene data show CDR1 as SGHNT and CDR2 as YENEEA. V lost 4 bases to trimming and J lost 7 bases; unmatched junction nucleotides: 2. This chain uses TRBV11-3 with TRBJ2-1; TRBD2 aligns across 12 bases. The sequence derives from a man aged 50-60 years in good health. Sample: blood. The CDR3 loop is CASSSGTSGNEQFF. CDR3 nucleotides: TGTGCCAGCAGCTCCGGGACTAGCGGGAATGAGCAGTTCTTC. The full variable domain, with the rest looked up from reference TRBV11-3 and TRBJ2-1, is EAGVVQSPRYKIIEKKQPVAFWCNPISGHNTLYWYLQNLGQGPELLIRYENEEAVDDSQLPKDRFSAERLKGVDSTLKIQPAELGDSAVYLCASSSGTSGNEQFFGPGTRLTVL.